Each of the 26 T cell receptor beta chains below was sequenced from the same sample in a study of breast tumors, draining lymph nodes, adjacent tissues (dated by TCRdb to about 2016). Library construction relied on multiplex PCR. TCRdb names Illumina HiSeq 2000 as the instrument used. TCRdb reprocessing: public reads trimmed at Q25 with fastp, clones called with MiXCR, in-frame beta chains kept. Every distinct CDR3 protein forms one entry, paired with its most common genes and DNA. The sample table records about 100,000 distinct CDR3 sequences; 21% of these occur just once. The ten largest clones capture around 1.3% of the sample. Lymph node samples were obtained from the axillary draining lymph nodes of breast cancer patients. Sample: axillary lymph node tissue. These receptors were obtained from a female donor with breast cancer. Some clones in this sample may be carry-over from other donors' samples.

This clonotype was seen ten or more times. V is TRBV14 and J is TRBJ1-4; D is ambiguous. The CDR3 has 15 amino acids. The germline V gene encodes CDR1 SGHDN and CDR2 FVKESK. Deletions cut 2 bases from V and 4 bases from J, with 11 bases between. The CDR3 DNA reads TGTGCCAGCAGCCAACGGGCAGCTATTAATGAAAAACTGTTTTTT. Its protein product is CASSQRAAINEKLFF.

This clonotype occurred many times. The chain combines TRBV4-2 with TRBJ2-1; 8 positions agree with TRBD2. Germline CDR1 is LGHNA and CDR2 is YNFKEQ. J was trimmed by 6 bases and V by 3 bases; bases with no gene match: 10. This CDR3 is 16 amino acids long. The CDR3 loop reads CASSQPLAGNLNEQFF. The CDR3 coding sequence is TGTGCCAGCAGCCAGCCGCTAGCGGGCAATCTCAATGAGCAGTTCTTC.

This clonotype has a count of ten or more. The rearrangement links TRBV11-3 to TRBJ2-7, with unresolved D. V shed 5 bases and J shed 5 bases, with 10 bases lying between them. This CDR3 is 12 amino acids long. The germline V gene has CDR1 SGHNT and CDR2 YENEEA. The CDR3 spells CASSPNGDEQYF. Written as DNA, the CDR3 is TGTGCCAGCAGCCCAAATGGGGACGAGCAGTACTTC.

CDR3 protein: CAWSRGQGLSYGYTF. The CDR3 DNA reads as TGTGCCTGGAGTAGGGGGCAGGGGCTTAGCTATGGCTACACCTTC. This chain connects TRBV30 to TRBJ1-2; TRBD1 matches at 7 bases. The germline gives CDR1 GTSNPN, CDR2 SVGIG (reference sequence). Trimming took 2 bases from V and 4 from J; bases not matched to a gene: 10. The CDR3 sequence is 15 residues long.

This clonotype was counted a few times. A read error may be the cause here, since a much bigger clone is one base away. The chain joins TRBV6-1 to TRBJ1-5, with D hard to call. The CDR3 is 15 residues long. Trimming took 6 bases from V and 2 from J, leaving 14 bases between them. CDR1 is MNHNS and CDR2 is SASEGT in the germline V gene. CDR3 region: CASRGPVMGNQPQHF. The CDR3 coding sequence is TGTGCCAGCAGAGGGCCTGTGATGGGCAATCAGCCCCAGCATTTT.

This clonotype was observed at least ten times. The chain links TRBV30 to TRBJ2-3, with TRBD2 identical over 10 bases. This CDR3 has 13 amino acids. The ends lost 4 bases at V and 6 bases at J; junction bases unmatched: 4. Germline V gene lookup returns CDR1 GTSNPN and CDR2 SVGIG (reference sequence). CDR3 nucleotides: TGTGCCTGGAACAGCGGGGGGGCGGATACGCAGTATTTT. As protein: CAWNSGGADTQYF.

The V gene is TRBV6-5, the J gene TRBJ2-3; 9 nucleotides line up with TRBD1. This CDR3 is built from 15 residues. Germline V gene sequence: CDR1 MNHEY, CDR2 SVGAGI. V lost 6 bases to trimming and J lost 0 bases; unmatched junction nucleotides: 4. The CDR3 is CASSDRGSSTDTQYF. CDR3 coding DNA: TGTGCCAGCAGCGACAGGGGGTCTAGCACAGATACGCAGTATTTT.

This clonotype was recorded many times. The chain recombines TRBV18 with TRBJ1-6; 9 nucleotides align to TRBD1. The CDR3 runs to 15 residues. After removal of 4 bases from V and 9 bases from J, the junction contained 7 bases not matched to a gene. Germline V gene data show CDR1 as KGHSH and CDR2 as LQKENI. In nucleotides, the CDR3 is TGTGCCAGCTCACGACAGGGGGGCGAGGGTTCACCCCTCCACTTT. As protein: CASSRQGGEGSPLHF.

Notes on this clonotype: This could be a read error, since a much larger clone is one nucleotide away. CDR3 residues: CASRLASGDYNEQFF. CDR3 coding DNA: TGTGCCAGCAGACTTGCTAGCGGCGACTACAATGAGCAGTTCTTC. The chain employs TRBV2 and TRBJ2-1; 7 bases line up with TRBD2. The CDR3 runs to 15 residues. Per germline, CDR1 SNHLY and CDR2 FYNNEI. Trimming at V came to 6 bases and at J to 3 bases, leaving 8 bases not matched to a gene.

This clonotype appeared many times. This sequence joins TRBV6-5 and TRBJ2-1; 7 bases agree with TRBD1. This CDR3 has 14 amino acids. V trimming: 5 bases; J trimming: 8 bases; junction bases outside the gene matches: 9. The V gene's germline CDR1 is MNHEY and CDR2 SVGAGI. The CDR3 sequence: CASSRRDSRDEQFF. In DNA form, the CDR3 reads TGTGCCAGCAGTCGCCGGGACAGTCGGGATGAGCAGTTCTTC.

The sample holds many counts of this clonotype. This chain joins TRBV5-1 and TRBJ2-5; 10 bases match TRBD2. After removal of 2 bases from V and 2 bases from J, the junction contained 6 bases not matched to a gene. This CDR3 has 16 residues. CDR1 is SGHRS, CDR2 YFSETQ, per germline. CDR3 residues: CASSLGLAEAQETQYF. The CDR3 bases are TGCGCCAGCAGCTTAGGACTAGCGGAGGCTCAAGAGACCCAGTACTTC. Using reference TRBV5-1 and TRBJ2-5 for the parts outside the CDR3, the full variable domain is KAGVTQTPRYLIKTRGQQVTLSCSPISGHRSVSWYQQTPGQGLQFLFEYFSETQRNKGNFPGRFSGRQFSNSRSEMNVSTLELGDSALYLCASSLGLAEAQETQYFGPGTRLLVL.

In this sample, this clonotype turned up many times. This chain links TRBV7-2 with TRBJ2-5, with 9 bases aligning to TRBD1. The J segment lost 4 bases and the V segment lost 2 bases, leaving 5 bases of the junction unmatched. CDR1 is SGHTA and CDR2 is FQGNSA in the germline V gene. This CDR3 is built from 15 residues. CDR3 in amino acids: CASSLWPGQGETQYF. The CDR3 DNA sequence: TGTGCCAGCAGCTTATGGCCGGGACAGGGAGAGACCCAGTACTTC.

This clonotype was detected many times. J is TRBJ2-3 and V is TRBV28; D is ambiguous. Looked up from germline, CDR1 is MDHEN and CDR2 is SYDVKM. V lost 2 bases and J lost 6, with 12 bases in between. This CDR3 has 14 amino acids. The CDR3 DNA reads TGTGCCAGCAGTTTACGGCAGCATTTGGATACGCAGTATTTT. Protein product: CASSLRQHLDTQYF.

This clonotype has a handful of counts. The rearrangement uses TRBV18 and TRBJ1-2, with a possible D match to TRBD1 (5 bases). The V end lost 2 bases, the J end lost 8 bases, and 15 bases lay between the germline ends. Germline-derived CDR1 and CDR2 are KGHSH and LQKENI. The CDR3 contains 14 residues. The CDR3 spells CASSPDAGSIGYTF. The CDR3 DNA follows: TGTGCCAGCTCACCAGACGCAGGGAGTATCGGCTACACCTTC.

A note on this clonotype: Since a much larger clone is just one base distant, this may be a read error. A read error is likely, as this CDR3 ends without the conserved phenylalanine or tryptophan. V and J are TRBV19 and TRBJ2-3; TRBD2 matches 14 bases. In germline, CDR1 is LNHDA, CDR2 SQIVND (reference sequence). Trimming removed 10 bases from V and 6 bases from J; junction bases left unmatched: 6. This CDR3 is built from 14 residues. CDR3 DNA: TGTGCCACCGGGACTAGCGGGAGTCCGGATACGCAGTATTCT. Its translation: CATGTSGSPDTQYS.

This clonotype was recorded a few times. V gene TRBV18 combines with J gene TRBJ2-1; D uncertain. Germline V gene sequence: CDR1 KGHSH, CDR2 LQKENI. The ends were cut back, 0 bases at V and 8 bases at J, with 8 bases in the middle. This CDR3 spans 13 amino acids. The CDR3 nucleotides are TGTGCCAGCTCACCACCGGACGGATATGAGCAGTTCTTC. Its protein is CASSPPDGYEQFF.

CDR3 residues: CASSQVRGTGNTIYF. In DNA form, the CDR3 reads TGTGCCAGCAGCCAAGTCAGGGGGACTGGAAACACCATATATTTT. The chain couples TRBV14 to TRBJ1-3, with 7 bases that match TRBD1. CDR1 SGHDN and CDR2 FVKESK come from the germline V gene. This CDR3 region has 15 residues. V lost 1 base to trimming and J lost 2 bases; unmatched junction nucleotides: 2.

This clonotype appeared many times. The rearrangement joins TRBV10-3 to TRBJ1-2; D is ambiguous. The V gene lost 4 bases and the J gene lost 5 bases, with 14 bases spanning the gap. CDR3 length equals 14 residues. Germline loops: CDR1 ENHRY, CDR2 SYGVKD. The CDR3 loop is CAISGEGREYGYTF. The DNA of the CDR3 is TGTGCCATCAGTGGGGAAGGGCGAGAGTATGGCTACACCTTC.

In this sample, this clonotype turned up many times. The chain combines TRBV5-1 with TRBJ2-3; weak D call: TRBD2 (5 bases). V shed 5 bases and J shed 4 bases, with 17 bases lying between them. The CDR3 has 15 residues. Germline V gives CDR1 SGHRS, CDR2 YFSETQ. CDR3 sequence (DNA): TGCGCCAGCAGAAATAGTTTCCCCGGGGCAGATACGCAGTATTTT. Translated, it gives CASRNSFPGADTQYF.

The chain recombines TRBV18 with TRBJ1-2; D remains unclear. Between the trimmed V and J ends, which lost 3 bases and 0 bases, there was a span of 8 bases. Germline V gives CDR1 KGHSH, CDR2 LQKENI. This CDR3 region has 14 residues. The CDR3 spells CASSPGSTNYGYTF. The CDR3, as DNA: TGTGCCAGCTCACCGGGTTCGACTAACTATGGCTACACCTTC.

V and J are TRBV10-1 and TRBJ1-1, with D perhaps TRBD1 (5 bases). Germline V gene data show CDR1 as WNHNN and CDR2 as SYGVQD (reference sequence). Trimming removed 6 bases at V and 1 base at J, with 12 bases between. This CDR3 is built from 14 residues. The CDR3 bases are TGCGCCAGCAGGGCCCTGGACAAGAACACTGAAGCTTTCTTT. Its protein is CASRALDKNTEAFF.

The chain links TRBV5-6 to TRBJ1-4; D not resolved. The ends were cut back, 0 bases at V and 5 bases at J, with 5 bases in the middle. The CDR3 extends over 13 amino acids. Germline values: CDR1 SGHDT, CDR2 YYEEEE. CDR3 protein: CASSLGENEKLFF. The CDR3 DNA is TGTGCCAGCAGCTTGGGGGAAAATGAAAAACTGTTTTTT.

In this sample, this clonotype turned up a few times. The J gene is TRBJ1-5, the V gene TRBV5-6; the D is unclear. The CDR3 contains 13 residues. Deletions cut 4 bases from V and 3 bases from J, with 8 bases between. Germline V gene data show CDR1 as SGHDT and CDR2 as YYEEEE. The CDR3 reads CASSPRANQPQHF. CDR3 nucleotide sequence: TGTGCCAGCAGCCCTAGGGCCAATCAGCCCCAGCATTTT.

In this sample, this clonotype turned up many times. The J gene is TRBJ2-7, the V gene TRBV30, with TRBD1 matching 7 bases. Germline V CDR1 and CDR2: GTSNPN, SVGIG (reference sequence). The V segment lost 2 bases and the J segment 10 bases; nucleotides outside the gene matches: 11. The CDR3 loop spans 13 amino acids. CDR3 sequence reads: CAWSNPWTGQQYF. The CDR3 DNA reads TGTGCCTGGAGTAACCCCTGGACAGGACAACAGTACTTC. Supplemented by reference TRBV30 and TRBJ2-7, the full variable domain reads SQTIHQWPATLVQPVGSPLSLECTVEGTSNPNLYWYRQAAGRGLQLLFYSVGIGQISSEVPQNLSASRPQDRQFILSSKKLLLSDSGFYLCAWSNPWTGQQYFGPGTRLTVT.

This clonotype was observed at least ten times. The chain joins TRBV29-1 to TRBJ2-5; D perhaps matches TRBD2 (6 bases). From germline, CDR1 is SQVTM and CDR2 ANQGSEA. Trimming shortened V by 4 bases and J by 5 bases, and 14 bases separated the two germline ends. The CDR3 is 13 amino acids. The CDR3 loop reads CSVVLTGVETQYF. The CDR3 DNA is TGCAGCGTTGTTCTTACGGGAGTGGAGACCCAGTACTTC.

This clonotype was seen ten or more times. The V gene is TRBV2, the J gene TRBJ2-7, with 9 bases identical to TRBD1. CDR3 size: 15 residues. The V gene end was trimmed by 7 bases and the J gene end by 6 bases; junction bases not matched to a gene: 13. Germline CDR1 SNHLY, CDR2 FYNNEI. CDR3 nucleotide sequence: TGTGCCAGCAATACAGGGGGCTATTTGTCTTCCGAGCAGTACTTC. Amino acid sequence: CASNTGGYLSSEQYF.